One T cell receptor beta chain is described in this entry. Its target is unknown. Expressed TCRB transcripts were sequenced because the isolated RNA had all been reverse transcribed beforehand. Stem cell-like memory T cell samples averaged about 1.01 million reads. The protocol was immunoSEQ multiplex PCR, while the TCRdb copy is restricted to in-frame clones and leaves out a portion. The sample consists of 20,000 to 30,000 clones, 49% of them appearing once. The CDR3 is 16 residues long. The germline gives CDR1 SEHNR, CDR2 FQNEAQ (reference sequence). The V gene lost 3 bases and the J gene lost 1 base, with 15 bases spanning the gap. The entry originates in a study of beta chain features in type 1 diabetes. Study-level results: Possible PCR preference for shorter templates applied equally to patients and controls. Moderate yet significant TCRB CDR3 shortening was seen in Type 1 diabetes patients in all four CD4+ subsets.

The receptor's source is a man aged 30 to 39 with type 1 diabetes. J is TRBJ1-2 and V is TRBV7-9, with D unresolved. The source material was stem cell memory CD4+ T cells from blood. The CDR3 nucleotides read TGTGCCAGCAGCTTTGGTCCTTCTAGGAGTAACTATGGCTACACCTTC. Its protein is CASSFGPSRSNYGYTF.